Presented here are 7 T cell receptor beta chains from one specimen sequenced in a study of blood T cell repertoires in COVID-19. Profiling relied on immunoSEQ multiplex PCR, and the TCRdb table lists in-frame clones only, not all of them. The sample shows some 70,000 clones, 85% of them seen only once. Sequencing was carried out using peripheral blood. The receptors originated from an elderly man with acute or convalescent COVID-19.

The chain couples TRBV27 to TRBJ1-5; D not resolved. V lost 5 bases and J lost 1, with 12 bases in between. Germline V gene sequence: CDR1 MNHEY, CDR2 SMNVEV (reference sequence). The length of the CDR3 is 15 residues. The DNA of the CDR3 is TGTGCCAGCAGTCCCGGTTTAGTCAGCAATCAGCCCCAGCATTTT. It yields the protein CASSPGLVSNQPQHF.

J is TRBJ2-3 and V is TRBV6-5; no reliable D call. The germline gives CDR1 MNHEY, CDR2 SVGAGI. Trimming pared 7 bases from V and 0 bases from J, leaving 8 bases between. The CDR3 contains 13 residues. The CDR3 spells CASITTSTDTQYF. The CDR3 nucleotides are TGTGCCAGCATTACGACTAGCACAGATACGCAGTATTTT.

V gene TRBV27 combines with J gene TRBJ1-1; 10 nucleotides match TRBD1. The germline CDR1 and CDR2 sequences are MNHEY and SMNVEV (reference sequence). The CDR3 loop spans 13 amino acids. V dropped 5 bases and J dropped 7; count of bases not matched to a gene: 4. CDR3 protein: CASSRQGAFEAFF. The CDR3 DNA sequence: TGTGCCAGCAGTCGACAGGGGGCGTTTGAAGCTTTCTTT.

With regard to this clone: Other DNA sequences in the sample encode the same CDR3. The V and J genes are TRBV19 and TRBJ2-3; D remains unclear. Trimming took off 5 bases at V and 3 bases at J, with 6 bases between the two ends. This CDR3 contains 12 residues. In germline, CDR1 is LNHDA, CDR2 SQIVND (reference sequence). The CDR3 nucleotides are TGTGCCAGTAGTCCGCGGACAGATACGCAGTATTTT. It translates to CASSPRTDTQYF. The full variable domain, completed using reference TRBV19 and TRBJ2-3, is DGGITQSPKYLFRKEGQNVTLSCEQNLNHDAMYWYRQDPGQGLRLIYYSQIVNDFQKGDIAEGYSVSREKKESFPLTVTSAQKNPTAFYLCASSPRTDTQYFGPGTRLTVL.

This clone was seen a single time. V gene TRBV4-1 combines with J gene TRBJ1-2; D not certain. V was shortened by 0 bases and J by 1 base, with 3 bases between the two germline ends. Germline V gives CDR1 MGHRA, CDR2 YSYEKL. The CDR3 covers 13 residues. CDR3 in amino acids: CASSQDSNYGYTF. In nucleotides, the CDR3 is TGCGCCAGCAGCCAAGACAGTAACTATGGCTACACCTTC.

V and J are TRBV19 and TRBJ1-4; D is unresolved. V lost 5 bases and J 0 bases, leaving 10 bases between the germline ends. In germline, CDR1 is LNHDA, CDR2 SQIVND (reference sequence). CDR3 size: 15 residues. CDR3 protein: CASSAQLTTNEKLFF. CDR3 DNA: TGTGCCAGTAGTGCGCAACTAACAACTAATGAAAAACTGTTTTTT.

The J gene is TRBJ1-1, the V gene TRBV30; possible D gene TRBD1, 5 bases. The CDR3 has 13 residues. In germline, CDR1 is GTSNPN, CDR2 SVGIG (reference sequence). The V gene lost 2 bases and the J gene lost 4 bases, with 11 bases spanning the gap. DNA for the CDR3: TGTGCCTGGAGTAGGGGCAGAGGCACTGAAGCTTTCTTT. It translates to CAWSRGRGTEAFF.